This TCR beta chain was recovered during a study of PD-1 blockade in classical Hodgkin lymphoma. Study-level results: Initiation of nivolumab under 1 year after ASCT led to exclusion of patients.

About this clone: The antigen is not known.

The junction had 7 bases not matched to a gene; V was cut back by 1 base and J by 8 bases. The germline CDR1 and CDR2 sequences are SGHVS and FNYEAQ. The CDR3 covers 14 residues. Clones were sequenced by immunoSEQ multiplex PCR, and TCRdb holds only the in-frame ones, with some missing. The sample shows approximately 11,000 clones, about 85% of them seen only once. No patient escaped relapse after autologous stem cell transplantation, and brentuximab vedotin exposure varied. The chain links TRBV7-6 to TRBJ1-2; 7 positions match TRBD1. The sequence was obtained from a human donor with classical Hodgkin lymphoma. Sequenced material: peripheral blood mononuclear cells (PBMCs), taken at baseline. The CDR3 sequence: CASSLGGGGRGYTF. CDR3 DNA: TGTGCCAGCAGCTTAGGAGGGGGCGGTAGGGGCTACACCTTC. Based on the CDR3 plus reference TRBV7-6 and TRBJ1-2, the full variable domain is GAGVSQSPRYKVTKRGQDVALRCDPISGHVSLYWYRQALGQGPEFLTYFNYEAQQDKSGLPNDRFSAERPEGSISTLTIQRTEQRDSAMYRCASSLGGGGRGYTFGSGTRLTVV.